This entry lists 9 T cell receptor beta chains sequenced from one sample in a study of response to subunit inactivated influenza vaccine. TCRdb fed the RT-PCR reads into MiXCR, producing one record per CDR3 protein. The sample yields some 500,000 distinct CDR3 sequences, 13% seen once. The sequencing used PBMCs from blood, collected 35 to 45 days after vaccination. Source of these receptors: a man in his forties or fifties who received an inactivated influenza vaccine.

This clonotype was observed a handful of times. J is TRBJ2-1 and V is TRBV5-5, with TRBD2 matching 12 bases. The V and J ends lost 0 bases and 6 bases, in that order; junction bases with no gene match: 7. Germline CDR1 and CDR2: SGHKS and YYEKEE (reference sequence). The CDR3 is made up of 17 amino acids. The CDR3, as DNA: TGTGCCAGCAGCTTGGGGCTAGCGGGAGGGCCCTTCAATGAGCAGTTCTTC. Translation: CASSLGLAGGPFNEQFF. The full variable domain, completed using reference TRBV5-5 and TRBJ2-1, is DAGVTQSPTHLIKTRGQQVTLRCSPISGHKSVSWYQQVLGQGPQFIFQYYEKEERGRGNFPDRFSARQFPNYSSELNVNALLLGDSALYLCASSLGLAGGPFNEQFFGPGTRLTVL.

This clonotype showed up just a few times. The chain combines TRBV11-2 with TRBJ2-1; 10 bases map to TRBD2. V gave up 4 bases and J gave up 6 bases; unmatched junction bases: 21. CDR1 is SGHAT and CDR2 is FQNNGV in the germline V gene. CDR3 length: 20 amino acids. The CDR3 loop is CASSSLASGGSDAASNEQFF. CDR3 DNA: TGTGCCAGCAGCTCCTTAGCTAGCGGGGGCTCCGACGCGGCTTCCAATGAGCAGTTCTTC.

The chain links TRBV7-9 to TRBJ1-1, with 8 bases matching TRBD1. There are 15 residues in the CDR3. Unmatched junction bases numbered 8, after V lost 7 bases and J lost 1 base. Germline CDR1 SEHNR, CDR2 FQNEAQ (reference sequence). CDR3 nucleotides: TGTGCCAGCATCGCAGGGGGCCCCGGGAACACTGAAGCTTTCTTT. Translation gives CASIAGGPGNTEAFF. Full variable domain (missing parts from reference TRBV7-9 and TRBJ1-1): DTGVSQNPRHKITKRGQNVTFRCDPISEHNRLYWYRQTLGQGPEFLTYFQNEAQLEKSRLLSDRFSAERPKGSFSTLEIQRTEQGDSAMYLCASIAGGPGNTEAFFGQGTRLTVV.

This clonotype occurred a few times. This chain connects TRBV29-1 to TRBJ2-1; D assignment may be TRBD1 or TRBD2 (5 bases each). The germline V gene encodes CDR1 SQVTM and CDR2 ANQGSEA. V shed 6 bases and J shed 0 bases, with 12 bases lying between them. This CDR3 region has 14 residues. The CDR3 nucleotides read TGCAGCGTCGGCAGGGAGAGCTCCTACAATGAGCAGTTCTTC. It yields the protein CSVGRESSYNEQFF.

This clonotype was counted a few times. The chain employs TRBV24-1 and TRBJ2-3; TRBD2 aligns across 9 bases. CDR1 is KGHDR, CDR2 SFDVKD, per germline. CDR3 length: 14 residues. V lost 9 bases to trimming and J lost 5 bases; unmatched junction nucleotides: 8. In DNA, the CDR3 is TGTGCCACCGAGGGTCCAGCGGGAGGAGATACGCAGTATTTT. Protein product: CATEGPAGGDTQYF.

The V gene is TRBV27, the J gene TRBJ2-7; D may correspond to TRBD1 or TRBD2 (5 bases each). The CDR3 is 13 residues long. The V and J ends lost 4 bases and 5 bases respectively, with 12 bases between them. The V gene's germline CDR1 is MNHEY and CDR2 SMNVEV (reference sequence). CDR3 protein: CASSSFRGHEQYF. In nucleotides, the CDR3 is TGTGCCAGCAGTTCTTTCCGGGGCCACGAGCAGTACTTC.

The V call is TRBV6-5, the J call TRBJ2-7, with unresolved D. The length of the CDR3 is 15 residues. CDR1 is MNHEY and CDR2 is SVGAGI in the germline V gene. The V end lost 0 bases, the J end lost 3 bases, and 12 bases lay between the germline ends. CDR3 nucleotide sequence: TGTGCCAGCAGTTACTCACAGACCATAATCTACGAGCAGTACTTC. It codes for CASSYSQTIIYEQYF.

This clonotype has just a few counts. The genes are TRBV6-1 and TRBJ1-3; D gene uncertain. The CDR3 consists of 14 residues. With 7 bases removed from V and 0 bases from J, the gap between germline ends came to 10 bases. CDR1 and CDR2 (germline): MNHNS, SASEGT. The CDR3 protein is CASKIGSSGNTIYF. In DNA form, the CDR3 reads TGTGCCAGCAAGATTGGGTCCTCTGGAAACACCATATATTTT.

The chain uses TRBV11-2 and TRBJ2-7, with D perhaps TRBD2 (5 bases). The ends were cut back, 4 bases at V and 12 bases at J, with 13 bases in the middle. Per germline, CDR1 SGHAT and CDR2 FQNNGV. The CDR3 has 11 residues. The CDR3 sequence: CASSSSGMRYF. DNA for the CDR3: TGTGCCAGCAGCTCGTCCGGGATGCGGTACTTC.